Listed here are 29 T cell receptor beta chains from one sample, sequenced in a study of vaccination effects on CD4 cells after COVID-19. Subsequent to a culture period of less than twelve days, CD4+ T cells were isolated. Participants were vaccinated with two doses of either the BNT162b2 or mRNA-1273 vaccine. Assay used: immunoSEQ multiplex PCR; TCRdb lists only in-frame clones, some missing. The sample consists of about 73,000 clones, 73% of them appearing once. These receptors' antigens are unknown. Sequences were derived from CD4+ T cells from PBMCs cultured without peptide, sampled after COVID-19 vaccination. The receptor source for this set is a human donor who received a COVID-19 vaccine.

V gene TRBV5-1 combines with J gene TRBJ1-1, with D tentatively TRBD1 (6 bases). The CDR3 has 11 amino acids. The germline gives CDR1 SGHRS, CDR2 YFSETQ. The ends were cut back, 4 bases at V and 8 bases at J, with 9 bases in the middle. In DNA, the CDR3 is TGCGCCAGCAGCACCGGGACAGAAGCTTTCTTT. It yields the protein CASSTGTEAFF.

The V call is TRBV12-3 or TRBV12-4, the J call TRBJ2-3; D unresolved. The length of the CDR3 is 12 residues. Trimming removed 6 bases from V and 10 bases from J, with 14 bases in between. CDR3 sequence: CASRASFIAQYF. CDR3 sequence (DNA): TGTGCCAGCAGGGCCAGCTTTATTGCGCAGTATTTT.

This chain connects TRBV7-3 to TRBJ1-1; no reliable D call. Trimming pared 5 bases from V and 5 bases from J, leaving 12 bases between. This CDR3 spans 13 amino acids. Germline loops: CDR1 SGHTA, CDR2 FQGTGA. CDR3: CASSPLPGTEAFF. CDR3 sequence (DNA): TGTGCCAGCAGCCCCCTGCCGGGAACTGAAGCTTTCTTT.

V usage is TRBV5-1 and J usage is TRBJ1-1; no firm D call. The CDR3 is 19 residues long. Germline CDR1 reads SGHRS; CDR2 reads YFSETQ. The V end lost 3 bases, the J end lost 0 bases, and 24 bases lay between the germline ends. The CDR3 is CASSSRGRGTAQVNTEAFF. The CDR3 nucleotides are TGCGCCAGCAGCTCGAGAGGCCGAGGTACCGCCCAGGTGAACACTGAAGCTTTCTTT.

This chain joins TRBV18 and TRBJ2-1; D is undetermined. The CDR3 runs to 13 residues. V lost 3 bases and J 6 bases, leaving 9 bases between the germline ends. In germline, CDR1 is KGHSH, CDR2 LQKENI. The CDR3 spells CASSPNPINEQFF. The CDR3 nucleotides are TGTGCCAGCTCACCCAACCCTATCAATGAGCAGTTCTTC. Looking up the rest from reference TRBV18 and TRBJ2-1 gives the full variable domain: NAGVMQNPRHLVRRRGQEARLRCSPMKGHSHVYWYRQLPEEGLKFMVYLQKENIIDESGMPKERFSAEFPKEGPSILRIQQVVRGDSAAYFCASSPNPINEQFFGPGTRLTVL.

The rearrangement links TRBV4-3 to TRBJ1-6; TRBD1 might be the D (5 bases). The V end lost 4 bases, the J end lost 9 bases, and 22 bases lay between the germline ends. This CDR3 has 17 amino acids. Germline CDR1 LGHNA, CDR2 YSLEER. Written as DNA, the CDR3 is TGCGCCAGCAGCCGAGGAAAGACAGCGGGAATGGGTTCACCCCTCCACTTT. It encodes CASSRGKTAGMGSPLHF.

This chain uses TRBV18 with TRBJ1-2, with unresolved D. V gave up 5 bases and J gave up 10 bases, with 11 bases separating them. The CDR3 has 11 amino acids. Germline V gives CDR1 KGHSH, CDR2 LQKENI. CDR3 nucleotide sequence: TGTGCCAGCTCAATGGACGGAGTCTACACCTTC. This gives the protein CASSMDGVYTF.

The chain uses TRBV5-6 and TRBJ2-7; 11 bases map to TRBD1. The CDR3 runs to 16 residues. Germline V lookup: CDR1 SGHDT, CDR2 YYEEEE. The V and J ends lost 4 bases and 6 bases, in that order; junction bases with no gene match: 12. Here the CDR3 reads CASSGLGQGAYSEQYV. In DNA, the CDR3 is TGTGCCAGCAGCGGCCTCGGACAGGGGGCTTATTCCGAGCAGTACGTC.

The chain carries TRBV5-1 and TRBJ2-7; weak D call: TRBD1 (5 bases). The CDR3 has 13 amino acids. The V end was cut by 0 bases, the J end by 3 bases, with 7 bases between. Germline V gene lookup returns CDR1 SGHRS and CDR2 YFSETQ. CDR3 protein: CASSLAQGYEQYV. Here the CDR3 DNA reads TGCGCCAGCAGCTTGGCCCAGGGCTACGAGCAGTACGTC.

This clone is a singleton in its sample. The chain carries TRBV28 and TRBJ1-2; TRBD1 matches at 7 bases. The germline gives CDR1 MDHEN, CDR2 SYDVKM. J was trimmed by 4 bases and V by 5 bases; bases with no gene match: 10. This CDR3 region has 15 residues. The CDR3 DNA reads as TGTGCCAGCAGTGCGACCCGGGGACAGTTCTATGGCTACACCTTC. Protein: CASSATRGQFYGYTF.

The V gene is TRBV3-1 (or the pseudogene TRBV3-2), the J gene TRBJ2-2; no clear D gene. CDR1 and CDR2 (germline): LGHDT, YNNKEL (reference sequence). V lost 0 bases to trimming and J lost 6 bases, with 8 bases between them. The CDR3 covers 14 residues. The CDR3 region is CASSQESSSGELFF. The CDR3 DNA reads TGTGCCAGCAGCCAAGAAAGTAGTTCCGGGGAGCTGTTTTTT.

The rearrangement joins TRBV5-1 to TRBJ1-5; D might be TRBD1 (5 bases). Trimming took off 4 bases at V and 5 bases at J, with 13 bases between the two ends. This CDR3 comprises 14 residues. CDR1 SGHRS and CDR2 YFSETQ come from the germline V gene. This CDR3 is CASSPGDSDQPQHF. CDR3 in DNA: TGCGCCAGCAGCCCGGGAGACAGCGATCAGCCCCAGCATTTT.

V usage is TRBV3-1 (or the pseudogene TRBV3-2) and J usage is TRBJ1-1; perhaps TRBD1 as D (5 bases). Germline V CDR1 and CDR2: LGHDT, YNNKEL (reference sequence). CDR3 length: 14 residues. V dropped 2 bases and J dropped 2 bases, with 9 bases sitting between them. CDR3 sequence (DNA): TGTGCCAGCAGCCAATTCCAGGGAAACACTGAAGCTTTCTTT. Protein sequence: CASSQFQGNTEAFF.

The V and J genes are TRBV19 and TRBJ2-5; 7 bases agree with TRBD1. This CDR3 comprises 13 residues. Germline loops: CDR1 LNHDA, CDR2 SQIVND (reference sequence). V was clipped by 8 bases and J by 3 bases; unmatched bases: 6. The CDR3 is CASGQEYKETQYF. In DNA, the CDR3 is TGTGCCAGTGGACAGGAATACAAAGAGACCCAGTACTTC.

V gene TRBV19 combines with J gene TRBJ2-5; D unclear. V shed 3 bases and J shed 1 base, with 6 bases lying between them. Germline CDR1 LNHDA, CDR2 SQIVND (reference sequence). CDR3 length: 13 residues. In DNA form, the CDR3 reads TGTGCCAGTAGTATTGACACCCAAGAGACCCAGTACTTC. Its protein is CASSIDTQETQYF.

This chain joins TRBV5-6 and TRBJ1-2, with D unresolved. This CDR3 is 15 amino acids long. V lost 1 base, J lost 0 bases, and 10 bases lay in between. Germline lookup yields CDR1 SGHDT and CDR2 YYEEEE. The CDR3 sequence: CASSLPNGANYGYTF. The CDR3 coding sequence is TGTGCCAGCAGCTTGCCAAACGGGGCTAACTATGGCTACACCTTC.

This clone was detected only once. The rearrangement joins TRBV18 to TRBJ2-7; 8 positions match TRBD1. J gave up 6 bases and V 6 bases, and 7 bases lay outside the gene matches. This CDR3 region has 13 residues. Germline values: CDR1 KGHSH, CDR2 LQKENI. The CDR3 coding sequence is TGTGCCAGCTCCCCAGGGGGCGGGTTCGAGCAGTACGTC. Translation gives CASSPGGGFEQYV.

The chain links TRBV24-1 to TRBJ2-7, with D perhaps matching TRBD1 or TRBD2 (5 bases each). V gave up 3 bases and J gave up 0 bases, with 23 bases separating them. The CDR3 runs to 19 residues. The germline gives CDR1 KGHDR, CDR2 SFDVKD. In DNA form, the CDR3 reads TGTGCCACCAGTGATGACCGGGGCGAGGGGCTTTCTTCCTCCTACGAGCAGTACGTC. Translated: CATSDDRGEGLSSSYEQYV.

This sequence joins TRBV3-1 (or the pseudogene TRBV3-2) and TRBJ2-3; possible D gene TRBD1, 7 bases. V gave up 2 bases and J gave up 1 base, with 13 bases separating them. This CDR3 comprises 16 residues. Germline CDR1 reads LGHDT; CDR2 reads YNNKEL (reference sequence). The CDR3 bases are TGTGCCAGCAGCCAAAATTTCAGGGGGGGCACAGATACGCAGTATTTT. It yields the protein CASSQNFRGGTDTQYF.

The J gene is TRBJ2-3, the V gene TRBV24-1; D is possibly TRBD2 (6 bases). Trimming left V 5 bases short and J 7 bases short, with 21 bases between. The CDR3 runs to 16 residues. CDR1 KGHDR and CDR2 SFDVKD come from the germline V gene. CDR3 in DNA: TGTGCCACCAGTGCCCCCGTCGGGACTTCTACACATACGCAGTATTTT. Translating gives CATSAPVGTSTHTQYF.

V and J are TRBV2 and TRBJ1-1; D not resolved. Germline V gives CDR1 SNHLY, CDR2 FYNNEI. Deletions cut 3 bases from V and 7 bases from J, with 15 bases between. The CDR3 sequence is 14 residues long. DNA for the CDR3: TGTGCCAGCAGTGATAACCGGAGAGATGGTGAAGCTTTCTTT. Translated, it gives CASSDNRRDGEAFF.

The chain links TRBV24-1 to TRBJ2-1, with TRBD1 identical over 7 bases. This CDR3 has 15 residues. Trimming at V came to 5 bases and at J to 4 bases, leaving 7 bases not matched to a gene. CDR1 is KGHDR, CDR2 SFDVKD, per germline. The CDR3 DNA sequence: TGTGCCACCAGTGCGTTAGGGGGCACATACAATGAGCAGTTCTTC. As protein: CATSALGGTYNEQFF.

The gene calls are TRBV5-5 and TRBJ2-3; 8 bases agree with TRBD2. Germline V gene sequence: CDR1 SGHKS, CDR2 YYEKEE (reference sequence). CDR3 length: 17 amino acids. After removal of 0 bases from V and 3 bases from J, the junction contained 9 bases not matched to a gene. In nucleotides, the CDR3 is TGTGCCAGCAGCTTGGCGGGGGGGCCATCTGATACAGATACGCAGTATTTT. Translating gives CASSLAGGPSDTDTQYF.

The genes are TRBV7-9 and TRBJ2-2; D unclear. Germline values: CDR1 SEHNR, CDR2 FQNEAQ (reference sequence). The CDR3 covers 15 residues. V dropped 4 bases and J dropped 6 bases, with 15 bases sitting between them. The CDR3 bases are TGTGCCAGCAGCTCCTCGCTTCGTGGCGCCGGGGAGCTGTTTTTT. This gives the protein CASSSSLRGAGELFF.

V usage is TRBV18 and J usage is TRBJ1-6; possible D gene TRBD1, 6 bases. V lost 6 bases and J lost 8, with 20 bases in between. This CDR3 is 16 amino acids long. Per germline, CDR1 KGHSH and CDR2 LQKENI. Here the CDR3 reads CASSESSAGAHSPLHF. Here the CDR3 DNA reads TGTGCCAGCTCCGAAAGCTCTGCAGGGGCTCATTCACCCCTCCACTTT.

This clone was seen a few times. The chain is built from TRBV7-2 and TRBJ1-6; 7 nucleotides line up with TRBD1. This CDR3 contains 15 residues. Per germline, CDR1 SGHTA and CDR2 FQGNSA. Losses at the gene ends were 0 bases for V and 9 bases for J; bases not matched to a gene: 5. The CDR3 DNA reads TGTGCCAGCAGCTTAGCCGTGACAGGGAGTTCACCCCTCCACTTT. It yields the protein CASSLAVTGSSPLHF.

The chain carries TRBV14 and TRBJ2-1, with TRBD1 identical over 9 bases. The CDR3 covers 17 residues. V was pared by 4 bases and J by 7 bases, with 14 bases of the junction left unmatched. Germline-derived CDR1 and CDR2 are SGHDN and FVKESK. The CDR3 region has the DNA TGTGCCAGCAGCCCCCCAAGGACAGGGGCCCTAGAGAATGAGCAGTTCTTC. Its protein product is CASSPPRTGALENEQFF. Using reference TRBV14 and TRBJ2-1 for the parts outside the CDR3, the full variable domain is EAGVTQFPSHSVIEKGQTVTLRCDPISGHDNLYWYRRVMGKEIKFLLHFVKESKQDESGMPNNRFLAERTGGTYSTLKVQPAELEDSGVYFCASSPPRTGALENEQFFGPGTRLTVL.

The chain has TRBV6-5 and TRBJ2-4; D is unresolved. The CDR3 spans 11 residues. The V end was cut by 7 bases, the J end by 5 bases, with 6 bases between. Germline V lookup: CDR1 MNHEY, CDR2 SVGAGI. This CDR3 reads CASKGQNIQYF. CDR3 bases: TGTGCCAGCAAAGGTCAAAACATTCAGTACTTC.

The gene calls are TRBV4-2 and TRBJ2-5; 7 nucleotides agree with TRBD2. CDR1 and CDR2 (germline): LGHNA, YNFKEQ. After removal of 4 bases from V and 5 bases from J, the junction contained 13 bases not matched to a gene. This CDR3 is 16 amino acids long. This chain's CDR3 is CASSRTGQRGGETQYF. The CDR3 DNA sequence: TGTGCCAGCAGCCGAACAGGACAAAGGGGAGGGGAGACCCAGTACTTC.